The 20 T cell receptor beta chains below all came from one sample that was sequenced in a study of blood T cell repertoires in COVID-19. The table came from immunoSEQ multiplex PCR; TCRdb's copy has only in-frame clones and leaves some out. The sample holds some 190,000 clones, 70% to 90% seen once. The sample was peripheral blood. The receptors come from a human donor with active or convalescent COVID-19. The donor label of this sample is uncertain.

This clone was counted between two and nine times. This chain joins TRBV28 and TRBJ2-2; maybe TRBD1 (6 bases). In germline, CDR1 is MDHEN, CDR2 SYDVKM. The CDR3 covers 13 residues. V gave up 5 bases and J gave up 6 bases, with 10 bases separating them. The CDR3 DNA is TGTGCCAGCAGTGGACCAGGGGCCGGGGAGCTGTTTTTT. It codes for CASSGPGAGELFF.

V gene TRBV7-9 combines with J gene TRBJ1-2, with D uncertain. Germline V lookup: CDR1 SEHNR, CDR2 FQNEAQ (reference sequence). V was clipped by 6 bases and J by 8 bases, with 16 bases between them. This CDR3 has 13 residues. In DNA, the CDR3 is TGTGCCAGCAGAAGAGTGGTGTCTATCGGCTACACCTTC. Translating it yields CASRRVVSIGYTF.

The CDR3 coding sequence is TGTGCCAGCAGCCCTAAAAGTCGCCGGGACAGGGGACCTTATAGCAATCAGCCCCAGCATTTT. This codes for CASSPKSRRDRGPYSNQPQHF. V usage is TRBV4-2 and J usage is TRBJ1-5; the match to TRBD1 covers 10 bases. Germline CDR1 is LGHNA and CDR2 is YNFKEQ. The CDR3 loop spans 21 amino acids. Losses at the gene ends were 4 bases for V and 0 bases for J; bases not matched to a gene: 18.

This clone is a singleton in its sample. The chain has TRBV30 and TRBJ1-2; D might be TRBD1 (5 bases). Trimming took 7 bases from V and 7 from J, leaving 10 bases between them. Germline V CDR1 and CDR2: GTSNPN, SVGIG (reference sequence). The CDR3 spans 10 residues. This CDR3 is CASGRSGYTF. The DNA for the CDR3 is TGTGCCTCAGGGAGGAGTGGCTACACCTTC.

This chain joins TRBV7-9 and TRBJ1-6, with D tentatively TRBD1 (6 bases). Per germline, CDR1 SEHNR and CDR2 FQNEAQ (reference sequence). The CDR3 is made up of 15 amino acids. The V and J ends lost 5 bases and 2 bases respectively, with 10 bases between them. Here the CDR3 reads CASSQGGPYNSPLHF. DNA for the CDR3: TGTGCCAGCAGCCAAGGGGGTCCCTATAATTCACCCCTCCACTTT. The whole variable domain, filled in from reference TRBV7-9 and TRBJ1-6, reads DTGVSQNPRHKITKRGQNVTFRCDPISEHNRLYWYRQTLGQGPEFLTYFQNEAQLEKSRLLSDRFSAERPKGSFSTLEIQRTEQGDSAMYLCASSQGGPYNSPLHFGNGTRLTVT.

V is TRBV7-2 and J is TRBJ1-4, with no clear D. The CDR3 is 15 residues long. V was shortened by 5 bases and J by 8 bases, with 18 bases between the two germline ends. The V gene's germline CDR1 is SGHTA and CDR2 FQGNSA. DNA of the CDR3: TGTGCCAGCAGCCTACAAGGAGGTGTGGGGGAAAAACTGTTTTTT. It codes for CASSLQGGVGEKLFF. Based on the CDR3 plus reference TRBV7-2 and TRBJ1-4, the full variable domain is GAGVSQSPSNKVTEKGKDVELRCDPISGHTALYWYRQSLGQGLEFLIYFQGNSAPDKSGLPSDRFSAERTGGSVSTLTIQRTQQEDSAVYLCASSLQGGVGEKLFFGSGTQLSVL.

CDR3 DNA sequence: TGTGCCAGCAGCCAAGATCGTAGGACAGGGGGCTATGGCTACACCTTC. This encodes CASSQDRRTGGYGYTF. V usage is TRBV4-2 and J usage is TRBJ1-2, with 10 nucleotides matching TRBD1. Germline CDR1 LGHNA, CDR2 YNFKEQ. The CDR3 sequence is 16 residues long. The trim removed 0 bases at V and 4 bases at J, leaving 5 bases unmatched.

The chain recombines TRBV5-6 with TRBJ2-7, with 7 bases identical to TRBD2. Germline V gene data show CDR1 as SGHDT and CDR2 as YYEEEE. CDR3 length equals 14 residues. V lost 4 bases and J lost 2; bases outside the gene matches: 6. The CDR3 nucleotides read TGTGCCAGCAGCCGGCGGGGGAGTACCTACGAGCAGTACTTC. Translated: CASSRRGSTYEQYF.

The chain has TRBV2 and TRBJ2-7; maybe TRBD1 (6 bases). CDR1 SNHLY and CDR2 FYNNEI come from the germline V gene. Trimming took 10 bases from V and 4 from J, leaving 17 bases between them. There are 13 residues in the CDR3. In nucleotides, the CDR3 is TGTGCCAACCCCCCCGACAGGCCATACGAGCAGTACTTC. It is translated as CANPPDRPYEQYF. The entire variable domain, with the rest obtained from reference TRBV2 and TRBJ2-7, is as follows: EPEVTQTPSHQVTQMGQEVILRCVPISNHLYFYWYRQILGQKVEFLVSFYNNEISEKSEIFDDQFSVERPDGSNFTLKIRSTKLEDSAMYFCANPPDRPYEQYFGPGTRLTVT.

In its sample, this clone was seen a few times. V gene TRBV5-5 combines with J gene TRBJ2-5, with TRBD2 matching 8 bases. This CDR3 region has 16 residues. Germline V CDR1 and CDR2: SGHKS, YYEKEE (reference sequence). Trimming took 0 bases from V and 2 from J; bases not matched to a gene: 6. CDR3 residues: CASSLVPGGIQETQYF. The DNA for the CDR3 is TGTGCCAGCAGCTTGGTACCGGGGGGGATTCAAGAGACCCAGTACTTC. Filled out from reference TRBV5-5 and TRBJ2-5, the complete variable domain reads DAGVTQSPTHLIKTRGQQVTLRCSPISGHKSVSWYQQVLGQGPQFIFQYYEKEERGRGNFPDRFSARQFPNYSSELNVNALLLGDSALYLCASSLVPGGIQETQYFGPGTRLLVL.

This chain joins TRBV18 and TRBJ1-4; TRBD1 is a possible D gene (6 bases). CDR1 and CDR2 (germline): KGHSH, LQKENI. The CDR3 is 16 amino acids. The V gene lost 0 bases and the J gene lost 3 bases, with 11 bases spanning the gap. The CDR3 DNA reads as TGTGCCAGCTCACCACCTCCGCCAGGGGCTAATGAAAAACTGTTTTTT. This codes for CASSPPPPGANEKLFF. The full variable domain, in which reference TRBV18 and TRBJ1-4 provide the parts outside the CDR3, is NAGVMQNPRHLVRRRGQEARLRCSPMKGHSHVYWYRQLPEEGLKFMVYLQKENIIDESGMPKERFSAEFPKEGPSILRIQQVVRGDSAAYFCASSPPPPGANEKLFFGSGTQLSVL.

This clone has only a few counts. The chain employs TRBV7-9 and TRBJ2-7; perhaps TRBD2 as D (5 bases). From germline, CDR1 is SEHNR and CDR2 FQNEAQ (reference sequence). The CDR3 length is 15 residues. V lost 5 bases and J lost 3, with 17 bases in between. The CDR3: CASSPRVGMHYEQYF. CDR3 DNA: TGTGCCAGCAGCCCCCGGGTCGGGATGCACTACGAGCAGTACTTC.

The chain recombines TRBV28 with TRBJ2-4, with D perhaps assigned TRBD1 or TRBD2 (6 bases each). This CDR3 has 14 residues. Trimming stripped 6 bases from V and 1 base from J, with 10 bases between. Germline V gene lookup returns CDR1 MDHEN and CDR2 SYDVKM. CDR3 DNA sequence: TGTGCCAGCAGCTTAGGGGGGGCCAAAAACATTCAGTACTTC. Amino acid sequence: CASSLGGAKNIQYF.

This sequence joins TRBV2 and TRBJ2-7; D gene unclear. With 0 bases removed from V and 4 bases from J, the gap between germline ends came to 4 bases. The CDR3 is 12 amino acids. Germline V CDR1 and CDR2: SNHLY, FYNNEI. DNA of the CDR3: TGTGCCAGCAGTGAAGCCATGTACGAGCAGTACTTC. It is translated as CASSEAMYEQYF.

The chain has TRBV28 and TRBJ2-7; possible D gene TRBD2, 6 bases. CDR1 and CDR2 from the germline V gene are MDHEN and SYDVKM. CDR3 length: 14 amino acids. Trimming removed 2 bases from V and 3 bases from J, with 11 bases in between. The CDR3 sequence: CASSLRDFIYEQYF. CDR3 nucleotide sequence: TGTGCCAGCAGTTTAAGGGACTTCATCTACGAGCAGTACTTC.

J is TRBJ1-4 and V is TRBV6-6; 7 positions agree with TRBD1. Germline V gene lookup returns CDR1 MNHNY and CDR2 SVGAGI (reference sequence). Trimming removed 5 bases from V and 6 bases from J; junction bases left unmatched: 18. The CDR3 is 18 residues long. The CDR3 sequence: CASSRGFLWDSPHEKLFF. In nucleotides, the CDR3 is TGTGCCAGCAGTCGGGGGTTTTTGTGGGACAGTCCTCATGAAAAACTGTTTTTT.

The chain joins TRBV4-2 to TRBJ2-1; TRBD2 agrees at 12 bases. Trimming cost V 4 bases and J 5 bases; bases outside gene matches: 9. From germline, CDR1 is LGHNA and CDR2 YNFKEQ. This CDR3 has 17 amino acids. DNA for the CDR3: TGTGCCAGCAGCCCAGGACTAGCGGGGACCCTAAACAATGAGCAGTTCTTC. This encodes CASSPGLAGTLNNEQFF.

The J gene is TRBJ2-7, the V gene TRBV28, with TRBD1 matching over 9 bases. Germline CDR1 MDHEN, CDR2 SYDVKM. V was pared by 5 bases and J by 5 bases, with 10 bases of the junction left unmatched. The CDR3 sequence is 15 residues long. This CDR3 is CASSRVRDRADEQYF. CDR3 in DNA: TGTGCCAGCAGTCGTGTCCGGGACAGGGCGGACGAGCAGTACTTC. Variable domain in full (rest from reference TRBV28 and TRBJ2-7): DVKVTQSSRYLVKRTGEKVFLECVQDMDHENMFWYRQDPGLGLRLIYFSYDVKMKEKGDIPEGYSVSREKKERFSLILESASTNQTSMYLCASSRVRDRADEQYFGPGTRLTVT.

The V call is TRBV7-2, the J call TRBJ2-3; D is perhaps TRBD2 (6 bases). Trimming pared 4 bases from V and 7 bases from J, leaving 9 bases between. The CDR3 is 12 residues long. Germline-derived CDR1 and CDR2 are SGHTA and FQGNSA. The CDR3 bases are TGTGCCAGCAGCTCGGGGGTTTATACGCAGTATTTT. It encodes CASSSGVYTQYF.

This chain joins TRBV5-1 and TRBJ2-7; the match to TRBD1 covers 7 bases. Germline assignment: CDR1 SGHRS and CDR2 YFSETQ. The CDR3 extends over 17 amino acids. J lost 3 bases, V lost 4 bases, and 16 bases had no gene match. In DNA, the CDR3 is TGCGCCAGCAGCGCTTTGGGACGACAGGGATTCTTCTACGAGCAGTACTTC. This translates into CASSALGRQGFFYEQYF.